Here is one T cell receptor (beta chain) with its context. Source study methods: Reference gene primers were amplified, and this amplification served to estimate nucleated cell counts. Sequencing was performed with immunoSEQ multiplex PCR; in TCRdb, only in-frame clones are kept and a portion is missing. V and J calls and clone size are those listed in that table; D and trimming were worked out from the DNA. The sample comprises 200,000 to 300,000 clones, 86% of which are singletons, and 9% to 15% rests with the top ten. Germline CDR1 LNHDA, CDR2 SQIVND (reference sequence). The CDR3 length is 20 residues. Deletions cut 6 bases from V and 0 bases from J, with 28 bases between. This specimen belongs to a study of blood T cell repertoires in COVID-19. Study summary: T cells, B-cell-depleted T cells, or PBMCs supplied cDNA or gDNA.

This TCR was sampled from an elderly man with acute or convalescent COVID-19. The chain uses TRBV19 and TRBJ2-3, with a possible D match to TRBD1 (6 bases). Input material: peripheral blood. CDR3 region: CASSMGFRGLMDPSTDTQYF. In DNA, the CDR3 is TGTGCCAGTAGCATGGGATTCAGGGGCCTTATGGACCCTAGCACAGATACGCAGTATTTT.